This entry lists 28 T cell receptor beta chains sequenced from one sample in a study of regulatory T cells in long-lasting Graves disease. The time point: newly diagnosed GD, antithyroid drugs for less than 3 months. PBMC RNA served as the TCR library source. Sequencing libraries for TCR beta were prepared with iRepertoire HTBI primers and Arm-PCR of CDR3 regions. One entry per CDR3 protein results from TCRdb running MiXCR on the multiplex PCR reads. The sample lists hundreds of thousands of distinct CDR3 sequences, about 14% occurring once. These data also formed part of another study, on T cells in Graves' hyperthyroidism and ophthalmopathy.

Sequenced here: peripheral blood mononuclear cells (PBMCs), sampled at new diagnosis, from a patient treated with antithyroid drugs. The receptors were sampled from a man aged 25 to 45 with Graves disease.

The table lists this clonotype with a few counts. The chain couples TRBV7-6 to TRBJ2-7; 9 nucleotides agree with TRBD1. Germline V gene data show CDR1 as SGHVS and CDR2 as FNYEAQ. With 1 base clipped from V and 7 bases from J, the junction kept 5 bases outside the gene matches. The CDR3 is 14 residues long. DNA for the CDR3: TGTGCCAGCAGCTTAGGGGGACAGGGCCTGGAGCAGTACTTC. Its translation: CASSLGGQGLEQYF.

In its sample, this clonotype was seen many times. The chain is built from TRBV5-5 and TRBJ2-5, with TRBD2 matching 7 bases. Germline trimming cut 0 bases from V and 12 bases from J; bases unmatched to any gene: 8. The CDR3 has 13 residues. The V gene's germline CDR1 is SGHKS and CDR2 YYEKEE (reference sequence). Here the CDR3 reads CASSLVPEGLKYF. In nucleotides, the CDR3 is TGTGCCAGCAGCTTGGTGCCAGAGGGACTAAAGTACTTC. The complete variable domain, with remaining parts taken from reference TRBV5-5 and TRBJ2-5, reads DAGVTQSPTHLIKTRGQQVTLRCSPISGHKSVSWYQQVLGQGPQFIFQYYEKEERGRGNFPDRFSARQFPNYSSELNVNALLLGDSALYLCASSLVPEGLKYFGPGTRLLVL.

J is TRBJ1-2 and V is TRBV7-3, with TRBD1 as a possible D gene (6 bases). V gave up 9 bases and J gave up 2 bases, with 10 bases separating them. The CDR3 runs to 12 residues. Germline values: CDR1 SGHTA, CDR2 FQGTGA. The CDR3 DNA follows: TGTGCCAGTGGACAGTCGAACTATGGCTACACCTTC. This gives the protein CASGQSNYGYTF.

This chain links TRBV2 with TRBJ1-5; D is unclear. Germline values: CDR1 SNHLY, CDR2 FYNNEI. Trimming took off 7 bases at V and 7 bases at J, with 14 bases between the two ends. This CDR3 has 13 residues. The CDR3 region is CASKEGSQQPQHF. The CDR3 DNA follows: TGTGCCAGCAAAGAGGGTAGTCAGCAGCCCCAGCATTTT.

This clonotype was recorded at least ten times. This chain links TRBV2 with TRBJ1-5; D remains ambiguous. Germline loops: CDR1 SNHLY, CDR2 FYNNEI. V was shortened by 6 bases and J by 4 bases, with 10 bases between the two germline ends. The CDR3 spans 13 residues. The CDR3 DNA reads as TGTGCCAGCAGAAGTAGGACTAATCAGCCCCAGCATTTT. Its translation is CASRSRTNQPQHF.

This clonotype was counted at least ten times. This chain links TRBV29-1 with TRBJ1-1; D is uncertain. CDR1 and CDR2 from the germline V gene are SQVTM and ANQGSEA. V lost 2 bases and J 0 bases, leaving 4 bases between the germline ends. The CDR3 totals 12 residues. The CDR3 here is CSVEQLNTEAFF. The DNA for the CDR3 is TGCAGCGTTGAACAGTTGAACACTGAAGCTTTCTTT.

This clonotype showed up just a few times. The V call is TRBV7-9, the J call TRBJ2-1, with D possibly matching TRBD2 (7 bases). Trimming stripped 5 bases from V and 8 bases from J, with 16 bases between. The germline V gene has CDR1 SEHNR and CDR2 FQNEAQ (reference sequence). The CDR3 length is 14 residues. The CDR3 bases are TGTGCCAGCAGCGATCGTTGGGGGGGGCATGAGCAGTTCTTC. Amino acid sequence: CASSDRWGGHEQFF.

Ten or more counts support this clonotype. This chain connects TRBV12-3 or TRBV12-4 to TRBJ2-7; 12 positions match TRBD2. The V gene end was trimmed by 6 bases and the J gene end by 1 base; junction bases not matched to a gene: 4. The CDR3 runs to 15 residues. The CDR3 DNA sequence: TGTGCCAGCAGACAACTAGCGGGGGGATCCTACGAGCAGTACTTC. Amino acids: CASRQLAGGSYEQYF.

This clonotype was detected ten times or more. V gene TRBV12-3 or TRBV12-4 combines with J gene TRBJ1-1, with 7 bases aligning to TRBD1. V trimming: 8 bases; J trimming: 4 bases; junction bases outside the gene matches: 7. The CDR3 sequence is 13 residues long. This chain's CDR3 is CASGQTGTTEAFF. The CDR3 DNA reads TGTGCCAGCGGACAGACAGGGACCACTGAAGCTTTCTTT.

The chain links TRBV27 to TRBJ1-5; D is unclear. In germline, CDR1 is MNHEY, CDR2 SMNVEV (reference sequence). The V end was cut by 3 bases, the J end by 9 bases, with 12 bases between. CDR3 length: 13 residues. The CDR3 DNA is TGTGCCAGCAGTTTTGTGACTCGGGGGCCCCAGCATTTT. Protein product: CASSFVTRGPQHF.

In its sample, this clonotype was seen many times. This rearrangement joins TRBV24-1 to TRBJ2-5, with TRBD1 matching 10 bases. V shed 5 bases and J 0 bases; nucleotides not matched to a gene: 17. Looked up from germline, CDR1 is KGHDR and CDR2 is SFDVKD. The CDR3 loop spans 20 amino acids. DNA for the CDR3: TGTGCCACCAGTGCCGGAGACAGGGGGCGCTTCGGCCAGTACCAAGAGACCCAGTACTTC. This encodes CATSAGDRGRFGQYQETQYF.

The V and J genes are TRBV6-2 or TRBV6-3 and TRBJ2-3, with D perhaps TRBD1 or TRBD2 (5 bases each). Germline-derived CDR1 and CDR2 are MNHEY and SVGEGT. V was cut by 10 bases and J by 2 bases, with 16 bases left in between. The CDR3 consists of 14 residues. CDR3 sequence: CATQGARHTDTQYF. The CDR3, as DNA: TGTGCCACCCAGGGAGCAAGGCACACAGATACGCAGTATTTT.

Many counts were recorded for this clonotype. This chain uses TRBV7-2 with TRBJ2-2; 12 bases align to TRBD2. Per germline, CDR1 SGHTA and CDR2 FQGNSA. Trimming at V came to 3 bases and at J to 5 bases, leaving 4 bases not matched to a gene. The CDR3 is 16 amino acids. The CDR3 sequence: CASSLLTSGRTGELFF. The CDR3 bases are TGTGCCAGCAGCTTGCTGACTAGCGGGAGAACCGGGGAGCTGTTTTTT.

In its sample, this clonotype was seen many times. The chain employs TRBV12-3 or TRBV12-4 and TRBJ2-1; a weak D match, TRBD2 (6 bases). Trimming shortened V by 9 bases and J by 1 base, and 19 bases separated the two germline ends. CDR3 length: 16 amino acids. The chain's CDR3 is CASRKSGRTSYNEQFF. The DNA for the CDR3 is TGTGCCAGTCGAAAATCCGGGAGAACGTCCTACAATGAGCAGTTCTTC.

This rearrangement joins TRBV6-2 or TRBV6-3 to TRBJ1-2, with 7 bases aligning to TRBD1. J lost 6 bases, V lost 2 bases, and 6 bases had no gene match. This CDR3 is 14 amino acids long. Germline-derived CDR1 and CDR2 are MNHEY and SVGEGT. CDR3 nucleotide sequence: TGTGCCAGCAGTTACCGCAGGGGGGGGGATGGCTACACCTTC. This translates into CASSYRRGGDGYTF.

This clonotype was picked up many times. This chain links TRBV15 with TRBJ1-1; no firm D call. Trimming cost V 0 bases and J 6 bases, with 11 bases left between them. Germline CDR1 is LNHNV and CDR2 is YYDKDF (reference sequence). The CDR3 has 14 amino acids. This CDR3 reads CATSRDTLSPEAFF. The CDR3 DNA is TGTGCCACCAGCAGAGATACCCTCTCTCCTGAAGCTTTCTTT.

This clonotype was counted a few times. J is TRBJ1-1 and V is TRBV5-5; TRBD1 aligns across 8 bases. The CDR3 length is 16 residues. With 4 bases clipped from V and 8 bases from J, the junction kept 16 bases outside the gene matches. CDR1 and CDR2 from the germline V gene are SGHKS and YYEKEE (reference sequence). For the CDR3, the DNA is TGTGCCAGCAGCCGTATTTCCAGGGCACAGGGGGGAGAAGCTTTCTTT. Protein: CASSRISRAQGGEAFF. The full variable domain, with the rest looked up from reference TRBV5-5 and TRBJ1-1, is DAGVTQSPTHLIKTRGQQVTLRCSPISGHKSVSWYQQVLGQGPQFIFQYYEKEERGRGNFPDRFSARQFPNYSSELNVNALLLGDSALYLCASSRISRAQGGEAFFGQGTRLTVV.

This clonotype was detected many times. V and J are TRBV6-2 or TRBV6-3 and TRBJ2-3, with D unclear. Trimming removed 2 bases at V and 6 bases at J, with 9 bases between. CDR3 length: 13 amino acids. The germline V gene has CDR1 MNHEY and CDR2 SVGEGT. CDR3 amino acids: CASSYRLGDTQYF. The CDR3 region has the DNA TGTGCCAGCAGTTACCGGCTAGGGGATACGCAGTATTTT.

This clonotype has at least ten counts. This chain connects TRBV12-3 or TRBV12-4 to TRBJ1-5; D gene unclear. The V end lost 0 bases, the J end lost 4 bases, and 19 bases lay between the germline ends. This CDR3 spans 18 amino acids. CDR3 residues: CASSLAILDPSPNQPQHF. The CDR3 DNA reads TGTGCCAGCAGTTTAGCAATCCTCGACCCATCCCCTAATCAGCCCCAGCATTTT.

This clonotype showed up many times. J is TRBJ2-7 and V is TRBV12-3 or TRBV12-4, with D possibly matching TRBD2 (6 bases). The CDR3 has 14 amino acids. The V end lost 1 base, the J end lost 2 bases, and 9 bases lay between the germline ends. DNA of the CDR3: TGTGCCAGCAGTTTAGGGAGCGGGCCCTACGAGCAGTACTTC. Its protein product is CASSLGSGPYEQYF.

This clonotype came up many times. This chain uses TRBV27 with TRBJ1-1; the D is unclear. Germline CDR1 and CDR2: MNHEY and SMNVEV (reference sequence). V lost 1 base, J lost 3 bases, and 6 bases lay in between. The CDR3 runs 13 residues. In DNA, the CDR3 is TGTGCCAGCAGTTTATGGGTGGACACTGAAGCTTTCTTT. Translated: CASSLWVDTEAFF.

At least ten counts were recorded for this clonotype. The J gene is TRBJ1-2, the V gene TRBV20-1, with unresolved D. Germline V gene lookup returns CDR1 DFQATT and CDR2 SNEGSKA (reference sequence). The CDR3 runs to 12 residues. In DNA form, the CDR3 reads TGCATCGGGAGGGTTGGGTCCTATGGCTACACCTTC. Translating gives CIGRVGSYGYTF.

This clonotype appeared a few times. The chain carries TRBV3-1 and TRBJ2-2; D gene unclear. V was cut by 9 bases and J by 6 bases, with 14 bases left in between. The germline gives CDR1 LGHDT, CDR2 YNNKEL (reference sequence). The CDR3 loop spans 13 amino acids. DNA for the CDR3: TGTGCCAGTAGTATAGGTTTCGCCGGGGAGCTGTTTTTT. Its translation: CASSIGFAGELFF.

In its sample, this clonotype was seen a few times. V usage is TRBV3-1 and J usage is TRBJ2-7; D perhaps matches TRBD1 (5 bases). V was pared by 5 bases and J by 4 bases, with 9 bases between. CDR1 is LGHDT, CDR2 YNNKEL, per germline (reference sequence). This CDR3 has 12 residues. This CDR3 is CASSETDYEQYF. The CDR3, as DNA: TGTGCCAGCAGCGAGACAGATTACGAGCAGTACTTC.

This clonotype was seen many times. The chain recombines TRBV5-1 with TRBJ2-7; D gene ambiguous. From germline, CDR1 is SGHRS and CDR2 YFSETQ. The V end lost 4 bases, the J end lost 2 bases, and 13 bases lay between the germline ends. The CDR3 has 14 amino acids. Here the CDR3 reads CASSPHTVTYEQYF. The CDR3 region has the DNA TGCGCCAGCAGCCCGCATACAGTAACCTACGAGCAGTACTTC.

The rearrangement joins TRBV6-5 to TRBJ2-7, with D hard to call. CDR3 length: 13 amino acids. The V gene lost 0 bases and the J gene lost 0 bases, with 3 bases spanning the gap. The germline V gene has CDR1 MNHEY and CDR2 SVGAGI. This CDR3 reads CASSYSNSYEQYF. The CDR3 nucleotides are TGTGCCAGCAGTTACTCTAACTCCTACGAGCAGTACTTC.

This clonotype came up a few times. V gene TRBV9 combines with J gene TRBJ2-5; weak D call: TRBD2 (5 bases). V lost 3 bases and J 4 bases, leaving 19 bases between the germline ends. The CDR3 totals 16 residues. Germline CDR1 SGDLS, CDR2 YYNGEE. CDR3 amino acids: CASSGPDGVARETQYF. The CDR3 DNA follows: TGTGCCAGCAGCGGGCCGGACGGGGTCGCTCGAGAGACCCAGTACTTC.

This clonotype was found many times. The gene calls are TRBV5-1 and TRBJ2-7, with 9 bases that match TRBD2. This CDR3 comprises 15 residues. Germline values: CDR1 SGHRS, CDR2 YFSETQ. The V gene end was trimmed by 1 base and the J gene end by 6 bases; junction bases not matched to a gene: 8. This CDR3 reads CASSLLLAGESEQYF. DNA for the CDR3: TGCGCCAGCAGCTTGCTGTTAGCGGGAGAAAGCGAGCAGTACTTC.